What follows is one T cell receptor beta chain and its context. In its sample, this clone was seen once. Its antigen target is currently unknown. No base quality values were provided; no much bigger clone lies one nucleotide off. From V the trimming removes 5 bases and from J it removes 11 bases, while the gene matches leave 11 bases of the junction unaccounted for. The CDR1 and CDR2 encoded by the germline V gene (reference sequence) are LNHDA and SQIVND. Including cysteine and phenylalanine, the CDR3 has 14 amino acids. Only CDR3 DNA is held: 42 bases, read in frame from base 1. This record belongs to a study of blood T cell repertoires in COVID-19 (dated by TCRdb to the early 2020s). Describing the broader study: The collaborator samples originated in the United States, Italy and Spain and spanned the acute and convalescent phases of COVID-19. The material from the prospective study consisted of cDNA or gDNA derived from T cells, B-cell-depleted T cells, or PBMCs. The dataset comprised deeply sampled blood TCRbeta repertoires from subjects exposed to, actively infected with, or recovered from COVID-19. A freely available public database, intended as a resource for researchers studying the immune response to SARS-CoV-2, is where the repertoires were released. Samples were obtained from the ongoing ImmuneRACE study (first 160 participants) and from 1,254 subjects provided by 6 global collaborators. The sample metadata nearly always contained a de-identified subject ID, COVID-19 status, age in years and sex. Where available, HLA class I and class II types were taken from metadata supplied by the sample provider and were not determined by assay-based typing. What the study reported, not specific to this receptor: How much clinical and demographic metadata was included differed by source and by participant, and the metadata was provided uncurated.

Enrolling through a virtual design, the prospective study's participants ranged in age from roughly 18 to 90 years and lived across roughly 24 United States geographic areas. In the prospective study, participants were assigned to cohorts based on the clinical history participants reported in a screening survey and a study questionnaire. ImmuneRACE Cohort 3 recovered participants were defined by two consecutive negative NP/OP PCR tests, healthcare professional clearance, or symptom resolution. Each participant in the prospective study had whole blood, serum and a nasopharyngeal or oropharyngeal swab collected by mobile phlebotomists. Participants in the prospective study had the option to provide additional blood draws and questionnaires over a 2-month period. Before DNA extraction, blood samples from the prospective study were shipped at room temperature or frozen. The immunoSEQ Assay, a bias-controlled multiplex PCR, was used to amplify TCRbeta CDR3 regions from genomic DNA. Per the original workflow: The number of nucleated cells in each sample was estimated from the amplification of reference gene primers within the assay. To quantify the absolute abundance of each unique TCRbeta CDR3 rearrangement, sequence reads were collapsed and filtered. For each sample, productive Simpson clonality was calculated as the square root of Simpson's diversity index over productive rearrangements. The table was pulled from immuneACCESS by TCRdb, which kept in-frame rearrangements only. Such tables lose some clones; where checked, under half of the loss comes from unresolved V genes, and the rest has no known cause. Clone size and V and J calls were adopted from that table, with D and trimming inferred from the DNA. The sample data list 250,000 to 300,000 clones, and roughly 84% of these were observed just once. The ten largest clonotypes hold about 3.5% of the sample.

This receptor was identified in a man between 45 and 60 years old who had recovered from COVID-19. The chain is made from TRBV19 and TRBJ1-4; 7 bases in between match TRBD1. Sequencing was done on a sample of PBMCs or T cells enriched from blood (not recorded which). Read as DNA, the sequence is TGTGCCAGTAGTGACAGGGCCGAGCAGCAGAAACTGTTTTTT. Translated, this is CASSDRAEQQKLFF.